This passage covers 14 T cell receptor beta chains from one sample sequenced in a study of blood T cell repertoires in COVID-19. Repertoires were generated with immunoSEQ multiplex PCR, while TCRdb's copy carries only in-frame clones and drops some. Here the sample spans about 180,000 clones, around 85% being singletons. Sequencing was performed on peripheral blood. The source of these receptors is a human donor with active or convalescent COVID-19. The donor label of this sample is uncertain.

CDR3 sequence reads: CASSSGQIRTYEQYF. The DNA of the CDR3 is TGTGCCAGCAGCTCAGGCCAAATTAGAACCTACGAGCAGTACTTC. V and J are TRBV7-6 and TRBJ2-7; D uncertain. V was cut by 4 bases and J by 2 bases, with 15 bases left in between. This CDR3 is 15 amino acids long. Per the germline V gene, CDR1 is SGHVS and CDR2 is FNYEAQ.

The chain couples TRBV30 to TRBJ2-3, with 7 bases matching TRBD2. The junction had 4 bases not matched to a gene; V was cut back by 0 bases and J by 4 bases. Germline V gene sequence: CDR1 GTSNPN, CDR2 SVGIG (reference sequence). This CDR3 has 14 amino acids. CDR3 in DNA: TGTGCCTGGAGTGTCAGCGGGGTCGCAGATACGCAGTATTTT. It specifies CAWSVSGVADTQYF.

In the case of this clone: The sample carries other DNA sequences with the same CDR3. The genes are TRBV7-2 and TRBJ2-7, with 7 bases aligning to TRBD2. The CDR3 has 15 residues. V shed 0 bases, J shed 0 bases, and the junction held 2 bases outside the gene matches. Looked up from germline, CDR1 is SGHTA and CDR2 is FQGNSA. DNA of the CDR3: TGTGCCAGCAGCTTAGCGGGGGGGAGCTCCTACGAGCAGTACTTC. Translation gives CASSLAGGSSYEQYF.

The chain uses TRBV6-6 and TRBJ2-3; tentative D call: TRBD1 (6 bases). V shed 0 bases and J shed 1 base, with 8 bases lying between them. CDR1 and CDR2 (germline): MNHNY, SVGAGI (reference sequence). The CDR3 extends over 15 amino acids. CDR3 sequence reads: CASSYSDSRTDTQYF. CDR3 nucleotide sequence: TGTGCCAGCAGTTACTCGGACAGCCGCACAGATACGCAGTATTTT.

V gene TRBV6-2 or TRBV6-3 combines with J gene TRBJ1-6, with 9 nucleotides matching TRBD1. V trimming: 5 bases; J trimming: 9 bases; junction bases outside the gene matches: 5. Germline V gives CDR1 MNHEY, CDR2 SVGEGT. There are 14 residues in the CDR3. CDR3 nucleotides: TGTGCCAGCAGTACACAGGGGGCCGGTTCACCCCTCCACTTT. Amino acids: CASSTQGAGSPLHF.

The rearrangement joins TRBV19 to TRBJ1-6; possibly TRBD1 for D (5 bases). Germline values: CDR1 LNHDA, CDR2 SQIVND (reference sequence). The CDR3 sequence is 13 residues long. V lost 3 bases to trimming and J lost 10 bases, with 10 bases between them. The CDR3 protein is CASSIQGPSPLHF. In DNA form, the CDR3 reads TGTGCCAGTAGTATTCAGGGTCCCTCACCCCTCCACTTT.

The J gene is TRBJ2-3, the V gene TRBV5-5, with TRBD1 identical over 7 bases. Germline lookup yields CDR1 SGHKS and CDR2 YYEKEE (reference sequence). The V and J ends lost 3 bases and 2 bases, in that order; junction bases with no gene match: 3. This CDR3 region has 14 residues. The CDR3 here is CASSSGTVTDTQYF. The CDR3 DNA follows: TGTGCCAGCAGCTCCGGGACAGTCACAGATACGCAGTATTTT. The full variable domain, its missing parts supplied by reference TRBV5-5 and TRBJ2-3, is DAGVTQSPTHLIKTRGQQVTLRCSPISGHKSVSWYQQVLGQGPQFIFQYYEKEERGRGNFPDRFSARQFPNYSSELNVNALLLGDSALYLCASSSGTVTDTQYFGPGTRLTVL.

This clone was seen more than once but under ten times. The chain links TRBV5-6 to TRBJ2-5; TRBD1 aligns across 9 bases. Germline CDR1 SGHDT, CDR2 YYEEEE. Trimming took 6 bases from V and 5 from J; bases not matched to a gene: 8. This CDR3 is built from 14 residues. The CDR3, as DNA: TGTGCCAGCAAAAGGGACAGGGAGGGTGAGACCCAGTACTTC. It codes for CASKRDREGETQYF.

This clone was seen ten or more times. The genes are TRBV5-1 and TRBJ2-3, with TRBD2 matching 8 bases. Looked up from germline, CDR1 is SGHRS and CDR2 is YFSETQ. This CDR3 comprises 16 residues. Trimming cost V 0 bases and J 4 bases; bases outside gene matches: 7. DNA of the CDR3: TGCGCCAGCAGCTTGGCTCTAGCGGGTAATGCAGATACGCAGTATTTT. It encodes CASSLALAGNADTQYF.

The CDR3 DNA reads as TGTGCCAGCAGCCAAGGGGCGGTCCGGGAGACCCAGTACTTC. It is translated as CASSQGAVRETQYF. The chain has TRBV6-5 and TRBJ2-5; maybe TRBD1 (5 bases). The germline V gene has CDR1 MNHEY and CDR2 SVGAGI. This CDR3 contains 14 residues. The V end lost 6 bases, the J end lost 5 bases, and 16 bases lay between the germline ends.

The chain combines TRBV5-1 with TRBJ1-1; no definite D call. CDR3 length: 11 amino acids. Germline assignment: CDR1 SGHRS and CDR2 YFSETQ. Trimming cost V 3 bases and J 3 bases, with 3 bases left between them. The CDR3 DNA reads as TGCGCCAGCAGCTCCTACACTGAAGCTTTCTTT. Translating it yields CASSSYTEAFF.

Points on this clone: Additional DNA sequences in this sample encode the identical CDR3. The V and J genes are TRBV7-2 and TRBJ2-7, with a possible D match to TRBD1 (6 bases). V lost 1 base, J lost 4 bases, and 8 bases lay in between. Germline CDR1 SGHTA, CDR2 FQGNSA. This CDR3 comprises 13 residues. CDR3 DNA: TGTGCCAGCAGCTTAGGCAGGGGTTACGAGCAGTACTTC. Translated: CASSLGRGYEQYF.

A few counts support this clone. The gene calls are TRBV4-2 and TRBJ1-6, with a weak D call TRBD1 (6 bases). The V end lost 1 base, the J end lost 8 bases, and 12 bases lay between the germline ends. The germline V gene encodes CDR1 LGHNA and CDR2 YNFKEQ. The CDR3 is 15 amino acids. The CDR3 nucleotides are TGTGCCAGCAGCCAAGCAACAGGGTCGGATTCACCCCTCCACTTT. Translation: CASSQATGSDSPLHF.

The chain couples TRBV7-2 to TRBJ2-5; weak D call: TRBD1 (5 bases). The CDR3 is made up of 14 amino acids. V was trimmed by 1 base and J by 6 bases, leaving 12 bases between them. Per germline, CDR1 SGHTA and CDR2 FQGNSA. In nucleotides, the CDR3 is TGTGCCAGCAGCTTAGTGTTTGGGGCGAAGACCCAGTACTTC. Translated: CASSLVFGAKTQYF.